This record concerns one T cell receptor (beta chain) sequence. This CDR3 spans 14 amino acids. In germline, CDR1 is MNHEY, CDR2 SMNVEV (reference sequence). The germline V and J ends were trimmed by 5 bases and 6 bases, with 17 bases remaining between them. The record originates from a study of blood T cell repertoires in COVID-19. Turning to the study itself: The United States, Italy and Spain supplied acute and convalescent COVID-19 samples.

Assay: immunoSEQ multiplex PCR; the TCRdb copy retains only in-frame clones and omits some. The sample contains around 190,000 clones, 70% to 85% of which appear only once. Sequenced material: peripheral blood. This clonotype was obtained from a human donor in a cohort sampled during active COVID-19. The V gene is TRBV27, the J gene TRBJ2-7; weak D call: TRBD1 (6 bases). The CDR3 is CASSKQGSLGEQYF. CDR3 coding DNA: TGTGCCAGCAGTAAACAGGGTAGTCTAGGCGAGCAGTACTTC.